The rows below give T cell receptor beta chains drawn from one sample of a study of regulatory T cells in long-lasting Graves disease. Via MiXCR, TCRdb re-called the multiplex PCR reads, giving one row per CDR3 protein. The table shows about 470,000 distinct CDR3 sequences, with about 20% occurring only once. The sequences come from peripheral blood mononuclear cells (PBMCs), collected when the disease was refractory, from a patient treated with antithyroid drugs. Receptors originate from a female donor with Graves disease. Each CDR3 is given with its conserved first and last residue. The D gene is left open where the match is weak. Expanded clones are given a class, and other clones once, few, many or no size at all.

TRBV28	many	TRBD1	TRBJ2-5	TGTGCCAGCGAGGGGGCTGAAGAGACCCAGTACTTC	CASEGAEETQYF
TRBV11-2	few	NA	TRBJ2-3	TGTGCCAGCAGCCCGGGCCCGAGAGGAGGTGATACGCAGTATTTT	CASSPGPRGGDTQYF
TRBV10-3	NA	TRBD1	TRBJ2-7	TGTGCCATCAGTGCGTTTGGGACAGGGGGATACGAGCAGTACTTC	CAISAFGTGGYEQYF
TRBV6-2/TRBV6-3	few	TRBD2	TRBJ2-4	TGTGCCAGCAGTTACGGGCTAGCGGGAGGGCCTCGAGCCAAAAACATTCAGTACTTC	CASSYGLAGGPRAKNIQYF
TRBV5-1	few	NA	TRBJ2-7	TGCGCCAGCAGCCGTACCGGGACGGATACCTACGAGCAGTACTTC	CASSRTGTDTYEQYF
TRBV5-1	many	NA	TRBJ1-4	TGCGCCAGCAGCACGTCAGGACAGTATGCAACTAATGAAAAACTGTTTTTT	CASSTSGQYATNEKLFF
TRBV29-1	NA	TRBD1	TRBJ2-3	TGCAGCGTCCCCGACAGGGCCGAAACAGATACGCAGTATTTT	CSVPDRAETDTQYF
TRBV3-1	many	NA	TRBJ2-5	TGTGCCAGCAGCCAACTAGAGACCCAGTACTTC	CASSQLETQYF
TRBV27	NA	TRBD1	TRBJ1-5	TGTGCCAGCGCCTACTCCGGGACAGGGGATCAGCCCCAGCATTTT	CASAYSGTGDQPQHF
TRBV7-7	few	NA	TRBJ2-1	TGTGCTAGCAGCCTCGGGGTTTCCTACAATGAGCAGTTCTTC	CASSLGVSYNEQFF
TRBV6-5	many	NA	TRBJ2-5	TGTGCCAGCAGTTACCCATTTGAGCTTGGCGAGACCCAGTACTTC	CASSYPFELGETQYF
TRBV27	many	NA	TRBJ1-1	TGTGCCAGCAGAGTCCAGGGCGGCACTGAAGCTTTCTTT	CASRVQGGTEAFF
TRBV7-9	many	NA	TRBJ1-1	TGTGCCAGCAGCCCAATACAGAAGAACACTGAAGCTTTCTTT	CASSPIQKNTEAFF
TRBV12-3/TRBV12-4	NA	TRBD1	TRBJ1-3	TGTGCCAGCATGGGGCCCCGGACAGGGAAGGCCGGAAACACCATATATTTT	CASMGPRTGKAGNTIYF